This is a list of T cell receptor beta chains from one sample in a study of control samples from healthy donors and cancer patients. TCRdb keeps only in-frame clones here, not all; method: immunoSEQ multiplex PCR. This sample yields 150,000 to 200,000 clones, of which more than 90% are seen a single time; around 2% belongs to the top ten. Material: blood. The receptors stem from a woman between 40 and 50 years old in good health. Each CDR3 is given with its conserved first and last residue. D genes are given only for firm matches. Rows may omit the clone size; those that give it use once, few, many or a size class.

v_gene,j_gene,d_gene,abundance,CDR3aa,CDR3nt
TRBV10-2,TRBJ2-1,TRBD1,once,CASSARTGVGEQFF,TGCGCCAGCAGCGCCCGGACAGGGGTCGGTGAGCAGTTCTTC
TRBV5-4,TRBJ2-5,-,-,CASSEVETKETQYF,TGTGCCAGCAGCGAGGTTGAAACTAAAGAGACCCAGTACTTC
TRBV11-3,TRBJ1-1,-,-,CASSLGVRSEAFF,TGTGCCAGCAGCTTAGGGGTTAGGTCTGAAGCTTTCTTT
TRBV6-5,TRBJ1-5,-,-,CASRTADRPQHF,TGTGCCAGCAGGACTGCCGATCGGCCCCAGCATTTT
TRBV20-1,TRBJ2-3,-,-,CSASTADTQYF,TGCAGTGCTAGTACGGCAGATACGCAGTATTTT
TRBV5-1,TRBJ2-1,TRBD2,-,CASKSSGGASYNEQFF,TGCGCCAGCAAGTCAAGCGGGGGGGCTTCCTACAATGAGCAGTTCTTC
TRBV6-5,TRBJ2-1,-,-,CASTLNALNEQFF,TGTGCCAGCACTCTGAACGCGCTTAATGAGCAGTTCTTC
TRBV5-5,TRBJ1-3,-,-,CASSLSSRLSGNTIYF,TGTGCCAGCAGCTTGTCTTCCAGACTCTCTGGAAACACCATATATTTT
TRBV10-1,TRBJ1-3,-,-,CASSAGSSGNTIYF,TGCGCCAGCAGTGCAGGCTCCTCTGGAAACACCATATATTTT
TRBV7-9,TRBJ1-1,-,-,CASSSAAHKQPNTEAFF,TGTGCCAGCAGCTCAGCAGCCCACAAGCAACCGAACACTGAAGCTTTCTTT
TRBV20-1,TRBJ1-1,-,once,CSASESGSGTEAFF,TGCAGTGCTAGTGAGTCGGGGTCGGGCACTGAAGCTTTCTTT
TRBV6-5,TRBJ1-5,-,-,CASSPRQNSNQPQHF,TGTGCCAGCAGTCCCCGACAGAATAGCAATCAGCCCCAGCATTTT
TRBV7-2,TRBJ1-2,-,-,CASSLRGGSNYGYTF,TGTGCCAGCAGCTTGAGGGGGGGGAGTAACTATGGCTACACCTTC
TRBV18,TRBJ1-5,TRBD1,-,CASSPGTGGNQPQHF,TGTGCCAGCTCACCAGGGACAGGGGGCAATCAGCCCCAGCATTTT
TRBV19,TRBJ1-2,TRBD1,-,CASSQGQGRGLGYGYTF,TGTGCCAGTAGCCAGGGACAGGGGCGAGGACTCGGCTATGGCTACACCTTC
TRBV7-9,TRBJ2-3,TRBD1,-,CASSLVDRDPDTQYF,TGTGCCAGCAGCTTAGTTGACAGGGATCCAGATACGCAGTATTTT
TRBV2,TRBJ2-3,TRBD2,-,CASSWVAGENTQYF,TGTGCCAGCAGTTGGGTAGCGGGGGAAAATACGCAGTATTTT
TRBV6-5,TRBJ2-2,-,-,CASSSRRELFF,TGTGCCAGCAGCTCTAGAAGGGAGCTGTTTTTT
TRBV7-9,TRBJ2-7,-,few,CASSLLYEQYF,TGTGCCAGCAGCTTACTTTACGAGCAGTACTTC
TRBV6-4,TRBJ1-5,TRBD1,-,CARQGANNQPQHF,TGTGCCAGACAGGGGGCAAATAATCAGCCCCAGCATTTT
TRBV5-1,TRBJ1-4,-,-,CASSLGAQATGEKLFF,TGCGCCAGCAGCTTGGGGGCTCAGGCGACAGGTGAAAAACTGTTTTTT
TRBV6-6,TRBJ2-7,-,-,CASSRAGTPSYEQYF,TGTGCCAGCAGCCGAGCCGGGACGCCCTCCTACGAGCAGTACTTC
TRBV29-1,TRBJ2-7,-,-,CSVDTGIEQYF,TGCAGCGTTGACACGGGAATCGAGCAGTACTTC
TRBV6-5,TRBJ1-1,-,-,CASSLESPGWNFF,TGTGCCAGCAGTCTAGAAAGTCCCGGTTGGAACTTCTTT
TRBV5-1,TRBJ2-3,-,-,CASSLGRPDRDTQYF,TGCGCCAGCAGCTTGGGACGACCGGACCGAGATACGCAGTATTTT
TRBV12-3/TRBV12-4,TRBJ1-1,-,-,CASSLFQDAEAFF,TGTGCCAGCAGTTTATTCCAAGATGCGGAAGCTTTCTTT
TRBV13,TRBJ2-7,-,-,CASSQGQASQYF,TGTGCCAGCAGCCAGGGGCAGGCCTCTCAGTACTTC